The next 6 T cell receptor beta chains were all read from a single sample in a study of regulatory T cells in long-lasting Graves disease. The time point here: persistent/refractory GD, antithyroid drugs over 5 years with positive TRAb. PBMC-extracted RNA yielded the TCR library. Arm-PCR of CDR3 regions and iRepertoire HTBI primers were used to build TCR beta libraries. MiXCR was run by TCRdb on the multiplex PCR reads, yielding one entry per CDR3 protein. The sample includes hundreds of thousands of distinct CDR3 sequences, under 25% of them seen just once. The starting material was peripheral blood mononuclear cells (PBMCs), obtained when the disease was refractory, from a patient treated with antithyroid drugs. The origin of the receptors is a female donor with Graves disease.

This clonotype was counted between two and nine times. The chain has TRBV12-3 or TRBV12-4 and TRBJ2-1; TRBD2 aligns across 8 bases. Trimming took 6 bases from V and 6 from J; bases not matched to a gene: 10. The CDR3 runs 15 residues. The CDR3 spells CASSPRGEPTNEQFF. CDR3 DNA: TGTGCCAGCAGCCCGCGGGGGGAGCCAACCAATGAGCAGTTCTTC.

This clonotype was detected a few times. The chain recombines TRBV27 with TRBJ2-2, with 12 nucleotides matching TRBD2. The CDR3 is made up of 17 amino acids. Germline-derived CDR1 and CDR2 are MNHEY and SMNVEV (reference sequence). Trimming removed 4 bases from V and 2 bases from J; junction bases left unmatched: 5. The CDR3 region is CASSSSTSGGNTGELFF. CDR3 nucleotides: TGTGCCAGCAGTTCCTCGACTAGCGGGGGCAACACCGGGGAGCTGTTTTTT.

This clonotype has just a few counts. This chain uses TRBV19 with TRBJ1-5, with 7 bases identical to TRBD1. The junction had 6 bases not matched to a gene; V was cut back by 1 base and J by 6 bases. This CDR3 has 15 residues. Germline CDR1 LNHDA, CDR2 SQIVND (reference sequence). In DNA form, the CDR3 reads TGTGCCAGTAGTATAGGCCAGGGGGTGGGTCAGCCCCAGCATTTT. Translated, it gives CASSIGQGVGQPQHF. Drawing the rest from reference TRBV19 and TRBJ1-5, the complete variable domain is DGGITQSPKYLFRKEGQNVTLSCEQNLNHDAMYWYRQDPGQGLRLIYYSQIVNDFQKGDIAEGYSVSREKKESFPLTVTSAQKNPTAFYLCASSIGQGVGQPQHFGDGTRLSIL.

The chain is built from TRBV7-6 and TRBJ2-5; 7 nucleotides match TRBD2. The CDR3 is 21 amino acids. CDR1 and CDR2 (germline): SGHVS, FNYEAQ. V was pared by 4 bases and J by 2 bases, with 25 bases of the junction left unmatched. Here the CDR3 DNA reads TGTGCCAGCAGCTGGCACGTTCTGAGAGAGGGCGGGAGAGGCGGGCAAGAGACCCAGTACTTC. Translation: CASSWHVLREGGRGGQETQYF.

The chain combines TRBV2 with TRBJ2-3, with a possible D match to TRBD2 (6 bases). There are 15 residues in the CDR3. The germline CDR1 and CDR2 sequences are SNHLY and FYNNEI. V gave up 5 bases and J gave up 0 bases, with 12 bases separating them. This chain's CDR3 is CASSPSDYSTDTQYF. The CDR3 DNA reads TGTGCCAGCAGTCCTTCGGACTATAGCACAGATACGCAGTATTTT.

Regarding this clonotype: A single base separates this from a much larger clone, so it may be a read error. This rearrangement joins TRBV27 to TRBJ2-1, with a weak D call TRBD2 (6 bases). TRBJ2-5 explains the end of the DNA better; the J call may be wrong. Germline values: CDR1 MNHEY, CDR2 SMNVEV (reference sequence). This CDR3 spans 12 amino acids. The CDR3 DNA is TGTGCCATCCAAGACTTGGGGGAGGCCCAGTACTTC. It translates to CAIQDLGEAQYF.